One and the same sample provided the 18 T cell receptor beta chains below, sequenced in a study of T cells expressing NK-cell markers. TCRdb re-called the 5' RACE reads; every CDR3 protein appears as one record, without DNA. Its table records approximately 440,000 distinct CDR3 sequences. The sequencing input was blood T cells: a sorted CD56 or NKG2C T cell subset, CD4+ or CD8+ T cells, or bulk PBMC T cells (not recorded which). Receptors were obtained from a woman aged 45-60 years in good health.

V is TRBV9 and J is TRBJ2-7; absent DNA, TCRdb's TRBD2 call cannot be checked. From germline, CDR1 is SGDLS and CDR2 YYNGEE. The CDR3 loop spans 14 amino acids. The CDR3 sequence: CASSPSGSLNEQYF.

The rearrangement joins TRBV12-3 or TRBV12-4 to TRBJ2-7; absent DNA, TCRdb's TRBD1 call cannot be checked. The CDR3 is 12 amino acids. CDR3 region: CASSAPGSEQYF.

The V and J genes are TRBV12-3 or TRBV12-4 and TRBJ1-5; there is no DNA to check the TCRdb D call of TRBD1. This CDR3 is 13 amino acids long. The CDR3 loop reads CACGVAGGQPQHF.

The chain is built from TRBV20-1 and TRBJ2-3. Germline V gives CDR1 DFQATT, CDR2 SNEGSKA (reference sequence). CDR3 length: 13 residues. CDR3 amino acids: CSARAEYSDTQYF.

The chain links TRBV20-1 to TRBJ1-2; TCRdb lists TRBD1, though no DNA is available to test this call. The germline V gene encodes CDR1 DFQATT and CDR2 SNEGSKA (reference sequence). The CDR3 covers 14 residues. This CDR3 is CSAPARQGFYGYTF.

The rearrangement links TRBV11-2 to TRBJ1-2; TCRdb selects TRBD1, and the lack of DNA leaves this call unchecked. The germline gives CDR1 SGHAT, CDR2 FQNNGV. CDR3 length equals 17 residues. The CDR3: CASSYPGTGGGIYGYTF.

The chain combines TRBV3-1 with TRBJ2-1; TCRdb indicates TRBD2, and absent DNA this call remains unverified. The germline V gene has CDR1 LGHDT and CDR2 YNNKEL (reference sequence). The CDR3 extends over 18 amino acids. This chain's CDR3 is CASSPFSVGLAGGNEQFF.

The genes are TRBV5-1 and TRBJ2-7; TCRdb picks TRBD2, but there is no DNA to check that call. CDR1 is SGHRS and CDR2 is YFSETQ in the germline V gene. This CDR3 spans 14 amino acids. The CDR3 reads CASSLGVSGYEQYF.

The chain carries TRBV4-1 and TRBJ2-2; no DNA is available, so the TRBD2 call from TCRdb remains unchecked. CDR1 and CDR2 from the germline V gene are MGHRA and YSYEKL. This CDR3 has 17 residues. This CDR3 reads CASSQARLGPDTGELFF.

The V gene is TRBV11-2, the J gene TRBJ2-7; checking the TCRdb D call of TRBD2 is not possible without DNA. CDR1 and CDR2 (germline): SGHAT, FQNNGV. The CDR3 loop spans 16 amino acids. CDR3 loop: CASSRTSGALSYEQYF.

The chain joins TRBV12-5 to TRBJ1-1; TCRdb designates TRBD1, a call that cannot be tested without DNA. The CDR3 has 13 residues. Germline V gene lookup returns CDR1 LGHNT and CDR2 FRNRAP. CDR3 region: CASIRAFDTEAFF. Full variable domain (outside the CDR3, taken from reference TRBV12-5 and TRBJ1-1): DARVTQTPRHKVTEMGQEVTMRCQPILGHNTVFWYRQTMMQGLELLAYFRNRAPLDDSGMPKDRFSAEMPDATLATLKIQPSEPRDSAVYFCASIRAFDTEAFFGQGTRLTVV.

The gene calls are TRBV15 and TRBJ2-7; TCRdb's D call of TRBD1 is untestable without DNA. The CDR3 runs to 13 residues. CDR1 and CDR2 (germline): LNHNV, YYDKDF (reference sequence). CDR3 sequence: CATSRGDRGRKYF.

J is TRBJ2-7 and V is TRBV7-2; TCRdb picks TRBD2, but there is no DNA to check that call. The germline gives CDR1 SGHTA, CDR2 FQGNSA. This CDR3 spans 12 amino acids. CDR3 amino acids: CASSFGPYEQYF.

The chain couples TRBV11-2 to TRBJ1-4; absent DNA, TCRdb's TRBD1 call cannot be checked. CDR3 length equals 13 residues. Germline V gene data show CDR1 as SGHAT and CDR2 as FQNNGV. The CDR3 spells CASSLGGNEKLFF.

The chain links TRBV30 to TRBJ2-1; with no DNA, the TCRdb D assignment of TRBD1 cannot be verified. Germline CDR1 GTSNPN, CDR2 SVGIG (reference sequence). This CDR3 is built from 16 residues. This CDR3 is CAWSIRVGRLSGEQFF.

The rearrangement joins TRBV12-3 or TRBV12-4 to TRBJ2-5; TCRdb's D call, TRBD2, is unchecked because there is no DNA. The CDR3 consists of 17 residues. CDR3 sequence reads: CASSLGTSGRFRETQYF.

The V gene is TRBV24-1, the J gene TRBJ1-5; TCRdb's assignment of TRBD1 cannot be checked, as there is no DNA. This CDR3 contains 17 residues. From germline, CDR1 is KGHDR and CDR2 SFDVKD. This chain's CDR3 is CATSDPGTGGENQPQHF.

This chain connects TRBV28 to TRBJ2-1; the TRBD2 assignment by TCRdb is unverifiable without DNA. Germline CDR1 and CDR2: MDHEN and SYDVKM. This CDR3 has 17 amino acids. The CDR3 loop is CASSLRGASGHYNEQFF.